The T cell receptor (beta chain) described here comes from a study of cytomegalovirus exposure and HLA in healthy donors (dated by TCRdb to 2017 to 2019). With regard to the full study: An earlier analysis of some 600 of the donors reported under 300 Gb of sequence data and 117 million unique TCR beta sequences obtained from about 200 million T cells. Roughly 300 gigabases of sequencing data and around 80 million unique TCR sequences made up an early release that covered about 640 HLA-typed donors. Among around 400 genotyped donors of the cohort, an average of approximately 240,000 unique TCR beta nucleotide sequences were sequenced per donor, around 20% of them non-productive. To decide whether each TCR beta V gene segment behaved as functional or pseudogenic, an earlier analysis of some 600 of the donors relied on high-throughput TCR beta sequencing. Donor age, sex, ethnicity and CMV serostatus were compiled together with the repertoire data. The number of donors typed differed by locus, with roughly 629-640 for A, B, C, DRB1 and DQB1, 522 for DQA1, over 600 for DPA1, and approximately 470 for DPB1. The study combined high-throughput TCR immunosequencing, statistical association of individual TCRs with disease status, and machine learning to predict cytomegalovirus infection status. The study was designed to test whether signatures of past pathogen exposure could be identified by cataloging public T cell receptors. HLA typing covered class I and class II loci at four-digit resolution. Several DR-DQ haplotypes were treated as single units for association and clustering because of strong linkage in the cohort. Among the approximately 400 genotyped donors, approximately 81% belonged to the genetic ancestry cluster associated with self-reported Caucasian donors. To study patterns of TCR occurrence, a later analysis re-analyzed previously published TCR beta repertoires from several hundred donors and added high-resolution HLA genotyping. In a later genetic analysis, genome-wide SNP genotypes for about three fifths of the roughly 670 donors were used, and that subset was treated as a discovery cohort. A separate validation cohort of roughly 110 different subjects was used in addition to the approximately 610-subject first cohort. In the later analysis, no new phenotypic data were used to find candidate immune exposures; instead, reliance was placed on TCR beta sequences and their occurrence across donors. The study used immunosequencing to profile the T cell repertoires of approximately 630 subjects and linked those repertoires to cytomegalovirus serostatus. All discovery cohort repertoires had been generated on a single sequencing platform. Broader findings and caveats from the paper: Linkage disequilibrium might explain the correlated functional status among segregating V segments, but an unknown experimental factor could not be excluded. In vitro tests confirmed that a few of the cytomegalovirus-associated TCR beta chains recognize cytomegalovirus antigens. A further reported finding was that TCR beta sequences accurately predicted the HLA-A and HLA-B alleles for most subjects in the first cohort. Several of the top co-occurrence clusters appeared to be linked to parvovirus B19, influenza, CMV and Epstein-Barr virus, according to a later analysis. In a later genetic analysis, a missense DCLRE1C variant was associated with V-gene and J-gene trimming of TCR beta chains, and the association was replicated in an independent cohort. Because HLA typing was unavailable for some donors at each locus, only the typed subset was used in association tests. In this cohort, only TCR beta chains were sequenced, and detectable features were limited by the absence of alpha or paired-chain data. Assigning TCR associations to individual alleles was difficult when HLA alleles, especially DR and DQ, strongly co-occurred. A group of highly shared sequence variants was considered likely to be a technical artifact of the sequencing pipeline. While some public TCRs were present in many individuals, most TCR sequences turned up only very rarely across donors. According to a later analysis, most CMV-associated TCR beta chains appeared to be HLA-restricted, and the HLA associations seemed to be driven largely by CMV exposure. The classifier was reported to diagnose cytomegalovirus status with high specificity and sensitivity in both the original and validation cohorts. Compared with the approximately 670-donor mean, donors in an Asian-associated ancestry cluster had fewer N-insertions in productive TCRs, according to a later genetic analysis. In a later analysis, about 16,000 TCR beta sequences were associated with specific HLA alleles at a false discovery rate of 0.05. The presence/absence analyses assumed that sequencing depth was roughly uniform across donors, and that assumption may not be true. In a later analysis, HLA-associated TCR beta chains were found to be more clonally expanded and to have lower generation probabilities than equally common non-associated chains. According to a later analysis, TCR association rates differed among HLA loci, with DRB1 alleles showing the most associated TCRs and HLA-C alleles showing the fewest. Immune exposure information for the cohort was limited to CMV serostatus. The authors suggested that the approach could potentially be extended to other disease states and immunological phenotypes. Because the 87-base-pair reads could not distinguish some IMGT-functional V segments, including TRBV6-2 and TRBV6-3, those segments were excluded. An earlier analysis of 587 of the donors showed that most TCR beta V segments appeared in productive rearrangements either about 87% or about 30% of the time, which broadly matched IMGT annotations. The study listed around 160 TCR beta chains as associated with cytomegalovirus. Because counts were too low, more than 15 rarely observed V segments, including chromosome 9 orphons, were left out of the earlier analysis of some 640 of the donors.

V drops 3 bases and J drops 5 bases, leaving 4 bases in between. The germline V gene gives CDR1 as MNHNS and CDR2 as SASEGT. The cysteine opens and the phenylalanine closes a CDR3 of 12 amino acids. The CDR3 DNA has 36 bases and is translated from base 1. As concerns this clone: The antigen this receptor binds is unknown. Per-base qualities were not stored, and no clone one base away is much larger.

Library prep was done by the immunoSEQ multiplex PCR assay. The multiplex PCR relied on a mix of 60 forward primers for TCR Vbeta segments and 13 reverse primers for TCR Jbeta segments. The CDR3 region of rearranged TCR beta genes was amplified from genomic DNA by a multiplex PCR assay. Amplified TCR beta libraries were sequenced as 87-base-pair reads on the Illumina HiSeq System. The authors processed their data as follows. A later analysis counted tens of millions of unique TCR beta chains across the 666 repertoires, and around 9.9 million of these chains were shared by at least two donors. Raw reads were error-corrected and collapsed into unique sequences with a nearest-neighbor algorithm that merged closely related sequences to remove PCR and sequencing errors. Alignment of CDR3 sequences to IMGT reference sequences was used to assign V, D and J gene segments. For a sequence to be retained, at least a six-nucleotide match to both a V gene segment and a J gene segment was required. Rearrangements were classified as productive when the CDR3 lacked stop codons and remained in frame with V and J, and all other rearrangements were classified as non-productive. CDR3 was defined according to IMGT convention as the region running from the second conserved V-encoded cysteine to the conserved J-encoded phenylalanine. The earlier analysis of approximately 500 of the donors excluded sequences that lacked an unambiguous match to a single V gene segment. An earlier analysis of fewer than 650 of the donors classified V segments as functional when productive rearrangements were above 56.7% and as segregating when the standard deviation between donors was above 5%. A statistical classification framework was built to diagnose cytomegalovirus status from the catalog of TCR beta chain sequences. A later analysis assigned V and J genes by comparing TCR nucleotide sequences with IMGT/GENE-DB human TR gene sequences. A later analysis assigned CDR3 sequences and most-parsimonious VDJ recombination scenarios with the TCRdist pipeline. In a later analysis, each TCR beta chain was defined by its CDR3 amino acid sequence together with its V-gene family, and reads lacking a unique V-gene family were excluded. In a later analysis, fewer than 650 highly shared, low-generation-probability nucleotide sequences were removed to address suspected cross-contamination and a sequencing artifact. In a later analysis, a clonal expansion index for each public chain was calculated from normalized within-repertoire ranks of inferred template counts. In a later analysis, generation probabilities were computed with a VDJ recombination model fitted to out-of-frame rearrangements, and the resulting probabilities were checked against IGoR. A later analysis scored TCR-TCR, TCR-HLA and TCR-CMV co-occurrence with hypergeometric tests, applying a repertoire-size bias correction to TCR pairs. False discovery rates were estimated in a later analysis by permuting HLA or CMV assignments 20 times. In a later analysis, co-occurring TCRs were grouped using DBSCAN, with TCRdist sequence similarity added in when clustering inside HLA-allele-positive subsets. Repertoires with fewer than 30,000 or more than 120,000 public chains were left out of co-occurrence clustering, as were about five repertoires with anomalous nucleotide sharing. TCRdb stores this immuneACCESS table with in-frame sequences only. Part of the clones is absent; in the studies checked, under half of the shortfall reflects unresolved V genes, and no reason is known for the rest. The V and J calls and clone size were taken over from that table, and D and trimming were inferred from the DNA. This sample comprises 140,000 to 150,000 clones, about 80% of them detected only once. About 13% of the sample belongs to the ten largest clones.

The cohort comprised more than 550 healthy bone marrow donors. Cohort members were all nominally healthy when sampled, although unrecorded immune exposures were likely present. The donor was CMV seropositive and belonged to the group of about 290 seropositive cohort members. A peripheral blood sample was collected from each donor, and TCR beta sequencing was performed on peripheral blood mononuclear cells. Genomic DNA was extracted from the blood cell samples with the Qiagen DNeasy Blood Extraction Kit. This receptor was obtained from a middle-aged man in good health and CMV-seropositive. The sequenced sample was PBMCs. This sequence uses TRBV6-1 and TRBJ2-2, with the D gene call left open. The nucleotide sequence is given as TGTGCCAGCAGTGACCTTACCGGGGAGCTGTTTTTT. Its translation is CASSDLTGELFF.